Listed below are T cell receptor beta chains from one sample, sequenced in a study of blood T cell repertoires in COVID-19. Sequencing used immunoSEQ multiplex PCR; TCRdb keeps in-frame clones, though not all of them. The sample holds 200,000 to 250,000 clones, 80% to 90% seen once. The sample comprised peripheral blood. The origin of the receptors is a man aged 40-49 years with acute or convalescent COVID-19. Both conserved end residues are trimmed from each CDR3. Fields, in order: V gene, CDR3 length, CDR3 protein.

TRBV6-6	10	ASYSGGETQY
TRBV2	16	ASSDSSRGLLLETEAF
TRBV18	12	ASSPPQRILEQY
TRBV10-1	14	ASSESRAGGLETQY
TRBV7-9	14	ASSLIGGGPARGYT
TRBV9	13	ASSKGLAVGETQY
TRBV5-1	12	ASSTGTANSPLH
TRBV28	14	ASSPSPGFSNQPQH
TRBV13	12	ASSDRGRDYGYT
TRBV11-2	12	ASSPGSTGNTIY
TRBV13	13	ASSLAWDSSYEQY
TRBV7-2	13	ASSSGVDGSYEQY
TRBV11-2	14	ASSSKFARPNTEAF
TRBV29-1	13	SVAKDSGRNTEAF
TRBV19	11	ASSLDIYYGYT
TRBV6-5	13	ASSTRQGATDTQY
TRBV6-2/TRBV6-3	11	ASSDGWSTEAF
TRBV9	13	ASSVASGGPGELF
TRBV21-1	18	ASSSQGPRRSSSYNSPLH
TRBV29-1	11	SVDPQGAGGHT
TRBV7-9	13	ASSLAAGADEKLF
TRBV27	10	ASSISGGGYT
TRBV2	9	ASIRGFEQF
TRBV6-5	12	ASSPAGTDWGYT
TRBV15	12	ATSREGGGYGYT
TRBV7-9	14	ASSLDLRGGGNEQF
TRBV19	11	ASSISPRSPLH